The 31 T cell receptor beta chains listed next were all sequenced from one sample in a study of Graves' ophthalmopathy and Graves' hyperthyroidism. The study amplified TCR beta CDR3 regions using RNA transcripts. Following a first-round RT-PCR that used HTBI primers, a second-round multiplex PCR was carried out. TCRdb re-analysed the multiplex PCR reads in MiXCR, keeping a single row per CDR3 protein. Among some 750,000 distinct CDR3 sequences listed, roughly 40% were seen once. The sequenced sample was peripheral blood. Every receptor here comes from an adult man with Graves' ophthalmopathy.

The chain has TRBV6-6 and TRBJ2-7, with unresolved D. Per the germline V gene, CDR1 is MNHNY and CDR2 is SVGAGI (reference sequence). V gave up 7 bases and J gave up 0 bases, with 16 bases separating them. This CDR3 spans 15 amino acids. The CDR3, as DNA: TGTGCCAGCACCTACGCGAGGCAGGCCTCCTACGAGCAGTACTTC. Translating it yields CASTYARQASYEQYF.

The V call is TRBV29-1, the J call TRBJ1-4; 9 bases align to TRBD1. Germline V gene sequence: CDR1 SQVTM, CDR2 ANQGSEA. After removal of 6 bases from V and 7 bases from J, the junction contained 6 bases not matched to a gene. The CDR3 is 13 amino acids. The DNA of the CDR3 is TGCAGCGTCCGGACAGGGGCGGGTGAAAAACTGTTTTTT. This translates into CSVRTGAGEKLFF.

This rearrangement joins TRBV2 to TRBJ1-1, with D unclear. V was shortened by 5 bases and J by 13 bases, with 17 bases between the two germline ends. The CDR3 has 12 amino acids. Germline assignment: CDR1 SNHLY and CDR2 FYNNEI. The CDR3 DNA reads as TGTGCCAGCAGTCATGACCGGACTCCCGGTTTCTTT. Encoded protein: CASSHDRTPGFF.

This clonotype was seen many times. The J gene is TRBJ1-2, the V gene TRBV7-9, with 9 bases identical to TRBD1. J gave up 7 bases and V 5 bases, and 5 bases lay outside the gene matches. The CDR3 is made up of 13 amino acids. In germline, CDR1 is SEHNR, CDR2 FQNEAQ (reference sequence). The CDR3 protein is CASSARGQGGYTF. CDR3 DNA sequence: TGTGCCAGCAGCGCGCGGGGACAGGGTGGCTACACCTTC.

With respect to this clonotype: The conserved phenylalanine or tryptophan normally closing the CDR3 is absent here, so this likely arose from a read error. This chain joins TRBV25-1 and TRBJ2-7, with 10 bases identical to TRBD2. The CDR3 covers 14 residues. The V segment lost 6 bases and the J segment 2 bases; nucleotides outside the gene matches: 4. The germline V gene has CDR1 MGHDK and CDR2 SYGVNS. The chain's CDR3 is CASSQTSGTYEQYL. CDR3 in DNA: TGTGCCAGCAGCCAAACTAGCGGGACCTACGAGCAGTACCTC.

This clonotype showed up many times. This chain links TRBV15 with TRBJ1-2; D uncertain. Germline V CDR1 and CDR2: LNHNV, YYDKDF (reference sequence). V was clipped by 0 bases and J by 6 bases, with 5 bases between them. This CDR3 is built from 12 residues. CDR3 DNA sequence: TGTGCCACCAGCAGAGAAGTAGATGGCTACACCTTC. It specifies CATSREVDGYTF.

The table lists this clonotype with many counts. The gene calls are TRBV25-1 and TRBJ1-4; D gene unclear. Germline CDR1 is MGHDK and CDR2 is SYGVNS. The V end lost 1 base, the J end lost 7 bases, and 13 bases lay between the germline ends. The CDR3 runs 15 residues. Here the CDR3 reads CASSESGEVAEKLFF. CDR3 coding DNA: TGTGCCAGCAGTGAATCCGGGGAGGTGGCTGAAAAACTGTTTTTT. Combining the CDR3 with reference TRBV25-1 and TRBJ1-4 gives the whole variable domain EADIYQTPRYLVIGTGKKITLECSQTMGHDKMYWYQQDPGMELHLIHYSYGVNSTEKGDLSSESTVSRIRTEHFPLTLESARPSHTSQYLCASSESGEVAEKLFFGSGTQLSVL.

There are a few counts of this clonotype. This chain uses TRBV29-1 with TRBJ2-7; TRBD2 aligns across 7 bases. The CDR3 has 18 residues. Germline loops: CDR1 SQVTM, CDR2 ANQGSEA. V lost 3 bases and J lost 2; bases outside the gene matches: 19. CDR3 region: CSVDFGVPRHGGTYEQYF. The DNA for the CDR3 is TGCAGCGTTGATTTTGGGGTACCGAGACACGGGGGGACCTACGAGCAGTACTTC.

The chain joins TRBV28 to TRBJ1-1; 7 bases match TRBD1. The CDR3 length is 11 residues. The V gene end was trimmed by 8 bases and the J gene end by 11 bases; junction bases not matched to a gene: 8. The germline gives CDR1 MDHEN, CDR2 SYDVKM. The CDR3 DNA follows: TGTGCCAGCCTAGACCGGGACAGTGCTTTCTTT. Its translation: CASLDRDSAFF. Together with reference TRBV28 and TRBJ1-1, the CDR3 gives the full variable domain: DVKVTQSSRYLVKRTGEKVFLECVQDMDHENMFWYRQDPGLGLRLIYFSYDVKMKEKGDIPEGYSVSREKKERFSLILESASTNQTSMYLCASLDRDSAFFGQGTRLTVV.

This sequence joins TRBV20-1 and TRBJ1-1, with 9 bases lining up with TRBD1. V was clipped by 0 bases and J by 6 bases; unmatched bases: 11. Per germline, CDR1 DFQATT and CDR2 SNEGSKA (reference sequence). CDR3 length: 16 amino acids. CDR3 region: CSARDNRGRKAAEAFF. The CDR3 nucleotides are TGCAGTGCTAGAGATAACAGGGGGCGAAAGGCTGCTGAAGCTTTCTTT.

This clonotype was counted many times. The rearrangement joins TRBV2 to TRBJ2-7; TRBD1 aligns across 7 bases. CDR1 SNHLY and CDR2 FYNNEI come from the germline V gene. The CDR3 runs 13 residues. V gave up 7 bases and J gave up 4 bases; unmatched junction bases: 7. This chain's CDR3 is CASTTGMLYEQYF. CDR3 bases: TGTGCCAGCACGACAGGGATGCTGTACGAGCAGTACTTC.

This clonotype was recorded many times. The chain combines TRBV29-1 with TRBJ2-5, with 7 bases fitting TRBD2. The V gene's germline CDR1 is SQVTM and CDR2 ANQGSEA. The CDR3 spans 12 residues. With 6 bases clipped from V and 5 bases from J, the junction kept 6 bases outside the gene matches. The CDR3 spells CSVLVGGETQYF. CDR3 in DNA: TGCAGCGTGCTAGTCGGGGGGGAGACCCAGTACTTC.

There are many counts of this clonotype. The chain couples TRBV20-1 to TRBJ2-7; the match to TRBD2 covers 7 bases. Germline V gene data show CDR1 as DFQATT and CDR2 as SNEGSKA (reference sequence). CDR3 length: 13 amino acids. The V and J ends lost 8 bases and 1 base, in that order; junction bases with no gene match: 8. As DNA, the CDR3 is TGCAGTACGAAACTAGCGCCTTCCTACGAGCAGTACTTC. Its translation: CSTKLAPSYEQYF.

The genes are TRBV4-2 and TRBJ2-2; 12 bases line up with TRBD1. The CDR3 is 18 amino acids. CDR1 and CDR2 (germline): LGHNA, YNFKEQ. J lost 5 bases, V lost 5 bases, and 12 bases had no gene match. The DNA of the CDR3 is TGTGCCAGCAGCTCGTCACTCCGGGACAGGGGGCCGACCGGGGAGCTGTTTTTT. Amino acid sequence: CASSSSLRDRGPTGELFF.

This chain uses TRBV6-1 with TRBJ1-3, with D possibly matching TRBD1 (6 bases). The V and J ends lost 5 bases and 4 bases respectively, with 18 bases between them. CDR1 MNHNS and CDR2 SASEGT come from the germline V gene. The CDR3 runs to 16 residues. The CDR3 loop reads CASSSPSGGRGNTIYF. Written as DNA, the CDR3 is TGTGCCAGCAGTTCCCCAAGCGGGGGGCGCGGAAACACCATATATTTT.

This clonotype was counted many times. The rearrangement links TRBV7-6 to TRBJ2-2, with D perhaps TRBD2 (5 bases). The CDR3 extends over 12 amino acids. The germline V gene has CDR1 SGHVS and CDR2 FNYEAQ. V lost 6 bases to trimming and J lost 8 bases, with 10 bases between them. In nucleotides, the CDR3 is TGTGCCAGCAGTCACACTAGGGGGGAGCTGTTTTTT. It yields the protein CASSHTRGELFF.

This clonotype was observed at least ten times. The CDR3 region has the DNA TGCAGCGGAGGAACGAATAAGGGTGAAAAACTGTTTTTT. Protein sequence: CSGGTNKGEKLFF. The J gene is TRBJ1-4, the V gene TRBV29-1; D unclear. V was shortened by 7 bases and J by 7 bases, with 16 bases between the two germline ends. This CDR3 comprises 13 residues. CDR1 and CDR2 (germline): SQVTM, ANQGSEA.

CDR3 region: CASSLHEQDTQYF. In DNA form, the CDR3 reads TGTGCCAGCAGTCTCCACGAGCAAGATACGCAGTATTTT. The rearrangement joins TRBV2 to TRBJ2-3; D remains unclear. CDR1 and CDR2 (germline): SNHLY, FYNNEI. The CDR3 spans 13 residues. Trimming removed 5 bases from V and 5 bases from J, with 11 bases in between.

V and J are TRBV24-1 and TRBJ1-5; unclear D gene. Trimming shortened V by 11 bases and J by 0 bases, and 13 bases separated the two germline ends. CDR3 length: 14 amino acids. Germline assignment: CDR1 KGHDR and CDR2 SFDVKD. As DNA, the CDR3 is TGTGCCAGCAGGATAAGGTATAGCAATCAGCCCCAGCATTTT. Its protein is CASRIRYSNQPQHF.

CDR3 bases: TGTGCCAGCAGTGAAGGGACTAGCAGCGGGACCCAGTACTTC. It translates to CASSEGTSSGTQYF. The rearrangement uses TRBV2 and TRBJ2-5; 8 bases agree with TRBD2. From germline, CDR1 is SNHLY and CDR2 FYNNEI. This CDR3 is built from 14 residues. Losses at the gene ends were 1 base for V and 7 bases for J; bases not matched to a gene: 5.

In this sample, this clonotype turned up a few times. This sequence joins TRBV6-6 and TRBJ1-2; D perhaps matches TRBD1 (6 bases). CDR1 and CDR2 from the germline V gene are MNHNY and SVGAGI (reference sequence). Between the trimmed V and J ends, which lost 6 bases and 8 bases, there was a span of 19 bases. CDR3 length: 14 residues. Written as DNA, the CDR3 is TGTGCCAGCAGCCCACAGGGTGGGGTCGGCGGCTACACCTTC. Protein product: CASSPQGGVGGYTF.

This clonotype occurred many times. The CDR3 reads CASSSMGDRSGYGYTF. The DNA for the CDR3 is TGTGCCAGCAGCTCCATGGGTGACAGGAGCGGCTATGGCTACACCTTC. This chain joins TRBV7-2 and TRBJ1-2; D might be TRBD1 (6 bases). The germline V gene encodes CDR1 SGHTA and CDR2 FQGNSA. V lost 4 bases and J 4 bases, leaving 19 bases between the germline ends. There are 16 residues in the CDR3.

V is TRBV10-3 and J is TRBJ1-6; no firm D call. Germline lookup yields CDR1 ENHRY and CDR2 SYGVKD. The CDR3 is 14 residues long. V lost 10 bases, J lost 6 bases, and 16 bases lay in between. CDR3 bases: TGTGCCAGCACAAAGGCAGCTAGTAATTCACCCCTCCACTTT. Protein sequence: CASTKAASNSPLHF.

This clonotype has ten or more counts. CDR3 in DNA: TGTGCCAGCAGTGACTCCGGGACTAGCGTCTCCTACGAGCAGTACTTC. It translates to CASSDSGTSVSYEQYF. The chain carries TRBV25-1 and TRBJ2-7, with TRBD2 identical over 10 bases. The CDR3 sequence is 16 residues long. Germline values: CDR1 MGHDK, CDR2 SYGVNS. V shed 3 bases and J 0 bases; nucleotides not matched to a gene: 5.

The chain uses TRBV2 and TRBJ1-2; tentative D call: TRBD1 (5 bases). The V and J ends lost 6 bases and 6 bases respectively, with 17 bases between them. The CDR3 has 14 amino acids. CDR1 and CDR2 from the germline V gene are SNHLY and FYNNEI. CDR3 loop: CASRRPGTKDGYTF. In DNA, the CDR3 is TGTGCCAGCAGAAGACCAGGGACGAAGGATGGCTACACCTTC.

As to this clonotype: The junction and the germline gene differ at one end; a read error may be behind it. The chain is built from TRBV7-9 and TRBJ2-1, with D maybe TRBD1 (5 bases). From germline, CDR1 is SEHNR and CDR2 FQNEAQ (reference sequence). The CDR3 is 14 residues long. The CDR3 bases are TGCGCCAGCAGCCGAGAGACAGTCTACAATGAGCAGTTCTTC. It specifies CASSRETVYNEQFF.

CDR3 bases: TGTGCCAGCGGAGCAAACTACGAGCAGTACTTC. As protein: CASGANYEQYF. The rearrangement links TRBV7-2 to TRBJ2-7; D remains ambiguous. This CDR3 has 11 amino acids. Germline CDR1 SGHTA, CDR2 FQGNSA. The V and J ends lost 8 bases and 3 bases respectively, with 8 bases between them.

Worth noting for this clonotype: Sequence at one end of the junction differs from germline and may be a read error. The chain employs TRBV10-3 and TRBJ1-1; 10 nucleotides match TRBD1. From germline, CDR1 is ENHRY and CDR2 SYGVKD. The CDR3 is made up of 17 amino acids. This chain's CDR3 is CASSTGQGPLVREEAFF. The CDR3 DNA sequence: TGTGCCAGCAGTACGGGACAGGGGCCCTTGGTGCGCGAAGAAGCTTTCTTT.

This clonotype appeared many times. The rearrangement joins TRBV11-3 to TRBJ2-5, with D perhaps matching TRBD2 (5 bases). The CDR3 is 13 residues long. CDR1 is SGHNT, CDR2 YENEEA, per germline. Trimming shortened V by 8 bases and J by 5 bases, and 15 bases separated the two germline ends. This CDR3 reads CASGVATTETQYF. The CDR3 bases are TGTGCCAGCGGGGTAGCGACAACGGAGACCCAGTACTTC.

This clonotype has only a few counts. This chain connects TRBV19 to TRBJ2-7, with 13 nucleotides matching TRBD2. The CDR3 is made up of 16 amino acids. V lost 5 bases to trimming and J lost 2 bases; unmatched junction nucleotides: 6. Germline CDR1 is LNHDA and CDR2 is SQIVND (reference sequence). The CDR3 sequence is CASSPRLAGGPYEQYF. The CDR3 nucleotides are TGTGCCAGTAGTCCCCGACTAGCGGGAGGTCCCTACGAGCAGTACTTC. Complete variable domain (other parts from reference TRBV19 and TRBJ2-7): DGGITQSPKYLFRKEGQNVTLSCEQNLNHDAMYWYRQDPGQGLRLIYYSQIVNDFQKGDIAEGYSVSREKKESFPLTVTSAQKNPTAFYLCASSPRLAGGPYEQYFGPGTRLTVT.

This clonotype occurred many times. The CDR3 is CATSSEGDSNQPQHF. CDR3 DNA: TGTGCCACCAGCAGTGAGGGGGATAGCAATCAGCCCCAGCATTTT. The chain employs TRBV15 and TRBJ1-5; tentatively, D is TRBD1 (6 bases). With 3 bases removed from V and 0 bases from J, the gap between germline ends came to 9 bases. From germline, CDR1 is LNHNV and CDR2 YYDKDF (reference sequence). The CDR3 covers 15 residues.